This TCR beta chain was captured by sequencing in a study of blood T cell repertoires in COVID-19. Study-wide background: Italy, Spain and the United States were the sources of the convalescent and acute COVID-19 samples.

Trimming shortened V by 6 bases and J by 9 bases, and 15 bases separated the two germline ends. This CDR3 contains 14 residues. Germline CDR1 reads MNHEY; CDR2 reads SVGAGI. Membership in each cohort depended on participant-reported clinical history. Source study methods: Nucleated cell counts were estimated from reference gene primer amplification. The method was immunoSEQ multiplex PCR; TCRdb's version includes in-frame clones alone and lacks a portion of them. The V and J calls and the clone size are those of that table, but D and trimming were determined from the DNA. The sample consists of 300,000 to 400,000 clones, 65% to 90% of them appearing once.

This chain links TRBV6-5 with TRBJ1-6, with D maybe TRBD1 (6 bases). Specimen: PBMCs or T cells enriched from blood (not recorded which). This sequence originates from a woman between 40 and 55 years old with acute COVID-19. In nucleotides, the CDR3 is TGTGCCAGCAGCCGGGCAGGGGAATCTTCACCCCTCCACTTT. Translated, it gives CASSRAGESSPLHF.